This T cell receptor (beta chain) was obtained from a study of blood T cell repertoires in COVID-19. The CDR3 spans 16 residues. Germline trimming cut 2 bases from V and 5 bases from J; bases unmatched to any gene: 10. Germline CDR1 and CDR2: LGHDT and YNNKEL (reference sequence). The data were produced by immunoSEQ multiplex PCR, yet TCRdb's version contains in-frame clones alone and is incomplete. Counted here are hundreds of thousands of clones, 75% to 90% occurring once; the ten biggest clones make up under 15%. The sequence was collected from a woman between 65 and 79 years old with COVID-19, enrolled during active disease. J is TRBJ2-3 and V is TRBV3-1 (or the pseudogene TRBV3-2); 7 bases are shared with TRBD1. Sequenced sample: peripheral blood. CDR3 protein: CASSQRTQGSLDTQYF. The CDR3 nucleotides are TGTGCCAGCAGCCAAAGGACACAGGGGAGCTTAGATACGCAGTATTTT.